Each of the 20 T cell receptor beta chains below was sequenced from the same sample in a study of T cells in Graves' hyperthyroidism and ophthalmopathy. Regions amplified from RNA transcripts were the TCR beta CDR3 regions. A first-round RT-PCR of the TCR CDR3 used the HTBI primer set. MiXCR was run by TCRdb on the multiplex PCR reads, yielding one entry per CDR3 protein. The sample holds some 490,000 distinct CDR3 sequences; around a fifth are singletons and the top ten take approximately 49%. Sequencing used blood. Every receptor here comes from a woman aged 65 to 85 with Graves' ophthalmopathy.

There are many counts of this clonotype. The chain is built from TRBV28 and TRBJ1-2; possibly TRBD1 for D (5 bases). Per germline, CDR1 MDHEN and CDR2 SYDVKM. This CDR3 is built from 12 residues. Trimming stripped 5 bases from V and 4 bases from J, with 8 bases between. For the CDR3, the DNA is TGTGCCAGCAGTCGGGGCAGCTATGGCTACACCTTC. Its translation is CASSRGSYGYTF.

This rearrangement joins TRBV5-1 to TRBJ2-7, with 7 nucleotides matching TRBD2. Germline trimming cut 0 bases from V and 0 bases from J; bases unmatched to any gene: 6. Germline-derived CDR1 and CDR2 are SGHRS and YFSETQ. This CDR3 is built from 16 residues. The CDR3 sequence: CASSLGGGKSSYEQYF. The CDR3 DNA is TGCGCCAGCAGCTTGGGGGGGGGAAAGTCCTCCTACGAGCAGTACTTC.

The V gene is TRBV24-1, the J gene TRBJ2-1; 12 nucleotides line up with TRBD2. Germline CDR1 and CDR2: KGHDR and SFDVKD. The CDR3 totals 17 residues. Losses at the gene ends were 4 bases for V and 7 bases for J; bases not matched to a gene: 10. The CDR3 sequence: CATSDAKLAGGKNEQFF. In DNA, the CDR3 is TGTGCCACCAGTGACGCCAAACTAGCGGGAGGTAAGAATGAGCAGTTCTTC.

This clonotype was detected ten times or more. The J gene is TRBJ2-7, the V gene TRBV7-2, with D maybe TRBD1 (6 bases). The CDR3 consists of 13 residues. Trimming left V 3 bases short and J 2 bases short, with 8 bases between. CDR1 SGHTA and CDR2 FQGNSA come from the germline V gene. CDR3 coding DNA: TGTGCCAGCAGCTTGGACAGAACCTACGAGCAGTACTTC. It specifies CASSLDRTYEQYF.

Ten or more counts support this clonotype. This sequence joins TRBV6-1 and TRBJ1-2; D is ambiguous. From germline, CDR1 is MNHNS and CDR2 SASEGT. CDR3 length: 12 amino acids. Trimming removed 1 base from V and 7 bases from J, with 7 bases in between. The chain's CDR3 is CASSEDGFGYTF. CDR3 nucleotides: TGTGCCAGCAGTGAAGACGGGTTTGGCTACACCTTC.

This clonotype was recorded many times. This sequence joins TRBV2 and TRBJ1-1; D is uncertain. The germline gives CDR1 SNHLY, CDR2 FYNNEI. There are 13 residues in the CDR3. Trimming took off 6 bases at V and 0 bases at J, with 8 bases between the two ends. CDR3 DNA: TGTGCCAGCAGAGGGCCCATGAACACTGAAGCTTTCTTT. It is translated as CASRGPMNTEAFF.

The chain carries TRBV30 and TRBJ1-2; D is unclear. Between the trimmed V and J ends, which lost 4 bases and 4 bases, there was a span of 13 bases. Germline V lookup: CDR1 GTSNPN, CDR2 SVGIG (reference sequence). The CDR3 runs to 13 residues. The CDR3 DNA reads as TGTGCCTGGACCGTTGCGGGGATCTATGGCTACACCTTC. Residues: CAWTVAGIYGYTF.

This clonotype came up a few times. The chain couples TRBV7-2 to TRBJ1-1; possible D gene TRBD1, 5 bases. Germline values: CDR1 SGHTA, CDR2 FQGNSA. Trimming pared 8 bases from V and 5 bases from J, leaving 21 bases between. The CDR3 runs to 15 residues. The CDR3 DNA follows: TGTGCCAGCGGGTTGACGGCCCGGTGGGGGACTGAAGCTTTCTTT. Amino acid sequence: CASGLTARWGTEAFF.

The gene calls are TRBV5-1 and TRBJ1-1; D call uncertain. V lost 3 bases and J 4 bases, leaving 13 bases between the germline ends. The CDR3 loop spans 14 amino acids. CDR1 and CDR2 from the germline V gene are SGHRS and YFSETQ. CDR3 DNA: TGCGCCAGCAGCTGGAGGGTCGGAGGCACTGAAGCTTTCTTT. Its protein product is CASSWRVGGTEAFF.

This chain links TRBV7-9 with TRBJ1-5; D is perhaps TRBD1 (6 bases). Trimming cost V 5 bases and J 6 bases, with 17 bases left between them. The CDR3 extends over 15 amino acids. Germline-derived CDR1 and CDR2 are SEHNR and FQNEAQ (reference sequence). The CDR3 DNA sequence: TGTGCCAGCAGCCAGACGGGGGGCGATGGTCAGCCCCAGCATTTT. It is translated as CASSQTGGDGQPQHF.

This clonotype was detected many times. This chain connects TRBV11-2 to TRBJ2-7; TRBD1 might be the D (6 bases). The CDR3 contains 15 residues. CDR1 is SGHAT, CDR2 FQNNGV, per germline. The V end was cut by 1 base, the J end by 3 bases, with 13 bases between. The CDR3 nucleotides are TGTGCCAGCAGCTTAGTGCAGGGGCCGCTCTACGAGCAGTACTTC. Encoded protein: CASSLVQGPLYEQYF.

The J gene is TRBJ2-1, the V gene TRBV19; 8 nucleotides match TRBD2. The germline V gene encodes CDR1 LNHDA and CDR2 SQIVND (reference sequence). The CDR3 is 12 amino acids. The junction had 9 bases not matched to a gene; V was cut back by 10 bases and J by 10 bases. Here the CDR3 DNA reads TGTGCCACCACCCGTAGCGGGACCGAGCAGTTCTTC. It codes for CATTRSGTEQFF.

For this clonotype: The junction departs from germline at one end; a sequencing error may be responsible. This rearrangement joins TRBV6-2 or TRBV6-3 to TRBJ2-2; 10 bases match TRBD2. This CDR3 spans 15 amino acids. The germline V gene has CDR1 MNHEY and CDR2 SVGEGT. CDR3 sequence: CASRGLAAHTGELFF. CDR3 coding DNA: TGTGCCAGCAGAGGACTAGCGGCTCATACCGGGGAGCTGTTCTTT.

V usage is TRBV6-1 and J usage is TRBJ2-7; TRBD2 agrees at 11 bases. The CDR3 has 17 amino acids. Per germline, CDR1 MNHNS and CDR2 SASEGT. V shed 4 bases, J shed 2 bases, and the junction held 10 bases outside the gene matches. DNA for the CDR3: TGTGCCAGCAGTGTGGGACTAGCGGTAAGGCAAGCCTACGAGCAGTACTTC. Translating it yields CASSVGLAVRQAYEQYF.

This clonotype was picked up one time. The chain is built from TRBV2 and TRBJ2-1; D tentatively fits TRBD1 or TRBD2 (7 bases each). CDR1 and CDR2 (germline): SNHLY, FYNNEI. There are 16 residues in the CDR3. V was pared by 5 bases and J by 1 base, with 15 bases between. CDR3 region: CASSTQGEGSYNEQFF. CDR3 bases: TGTGCCAGCAGTACCCAGGGGGAGGGGTCCTACAATGAGCAGTTCTTC.

CDR3 DNA sequence: TGCGCCAGCAGCTTAATGAACTCACAAAGCCACGAGCAGTACTTC. Translation gives CASSLMNSQSHEQYF. The rearrangement uses TRBV5-1 and TRBJ2-7; D ambiguous. CDR1 is SGHRS and CDR2 is YFSETQ in the germline V gene. There are 15 residues in the CDR3. V dropped 2 bases and J dropped 5 bases, with 17 bases sitting between them.

This clonotype was recorded a few times. The chain has TRBV7-8 and TRBJ2-7; possible D gene TRBD1, 6 bases. The CDR3 spans 14 residues. V dropped 1 base and J dropped 6 bases, with 13 bases sitting between them. CDR1 SGHVS and CDR2 FQNEAQ come from the germline V gene. CDR3 region: CASSLVTGSAEQYF. In nucleotides, the CDR3 is TGTGCCAGCAGCTTAGTCACAGGGTCTGCCGAGCAGTACTTC.

This clonotype was detected a few times. This chain uses TRBV6-1 with TRBJ2-3; tentatively, D is TRBD2 (6 bases). The CDR3 spans 14 residues. Germline values: CDR1 MNHNS, CDR2 SASEGT. The V gene lost 8 bases and the J gene lost 0 bases, with 12 bases spanning the gap. The CDR3 region has the DNA TGTGCCAGCTTCCTTGGGGGGAGCACAGATACGCAGTATTTT. This gives the protein CASFLGGSTDTQYF.

This clonotype was counted between two and nine times. The rearrangement uses TRBV7-2 and TRBJ1-1; no reliable D call. In germline, CDR1 is SGHTA, CDR2 FQGNSA. Trimming pared 5 bases from V and 5 bases from J, leaving 18 bases between. This CDR3 is 15 amino acids long. The CDR3 DNA sequence: TGTGCCAGCAGCCTCCTGGAAAGGGCTGGGACTGAAGCTTTCTTT. This gives the protein CASSLLERAGTEAFF.

This clonotype was observed at least ten times. The chain is built from TRBV29-1 and TRBJ2-7, with no clear D. Looked up from germline, CDR1 is SQVTM and CDR2 is ANQGSEA. The CDR3 runs to 11 residues. Trimming cost V 4 bases and J 2 bases, with 6 bases left between them. Here the CDR3 reads CSVGNAYEQYF. As DNA, the CDR3 is TGCAGCGTTGGGAACGCCTACGAGCAGTACTTC.